This T cell receptor beta chain was sequenced during a study of Ad26.COV2.S vaccination and SARS-CoV-2 variants. About this clone: What it binds is unknown.

Treatment here: roughly 18 received Ad26.COV2.S at low or high dose, single or two shots; five or six received placebo; per-sample allocation not given. Sampling was done on day 63 after the first vaccine or placebo injection. The table came from immunoSEQ multiplex PCR; TCRdb's copy has only in-frame clones and leaves some out. The sample has 350,000 to 400,000 clones, more than 85% seen once; the top ten hold around 3.4%. Study outcomes and limitations: Vaccine and placebo recipients had similar non-spike TCR breadth.

The germline gives CDR1 MNHEY, CDR2 SMNVEV (reference sequence). CDR3 size: 12 residues. Trimming took 8 bases from V and 0 from J, leaving 8 bases between them. The rearrangement joins TRBV27 to TRBJ2-7; D uncertain. The starting material was peripheral blood, obtained in a trial of Ad26.COV2.S vaccine versus placebo. The TCR comes from a person between 18 and 60 years old who received the Ad26.COV2.S COVID-19 vaccine or a placebo. The CDR3 loop is CASGPNSYEQYF. The CDR3 DNA reads as TGTGCCAGCGGGCCGAACTCCTACGAGCAGTACTTC.